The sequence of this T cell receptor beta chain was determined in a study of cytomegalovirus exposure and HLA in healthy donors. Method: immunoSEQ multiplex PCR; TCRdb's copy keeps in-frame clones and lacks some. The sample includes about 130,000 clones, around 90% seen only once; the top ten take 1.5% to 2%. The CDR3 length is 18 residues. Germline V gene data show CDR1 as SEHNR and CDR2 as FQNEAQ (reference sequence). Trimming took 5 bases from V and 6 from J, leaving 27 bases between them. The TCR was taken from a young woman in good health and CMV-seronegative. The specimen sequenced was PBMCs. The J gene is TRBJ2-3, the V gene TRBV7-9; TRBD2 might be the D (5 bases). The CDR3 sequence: CASSPRVSSEASRDTQYF. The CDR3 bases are TGTGCCAGCAGCCCCCGAGTGAGTAGCGAGGCCTCGCGGGATACGCAGTATTTT. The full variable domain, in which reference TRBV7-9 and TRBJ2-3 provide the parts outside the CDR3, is DTGVSQNPRHKITKRGQNVTFRCDPISEHNRLYWYRQTLGQGPEFLTYFQNEAQLEKSRLLSDRFSAERPKGSFSTLEIQRTEQGDSAMYLCASSPRVSSEASRDTQYFGPGTRLTVL.